This TCR beta chain came from a study of blood T cell repertoires in COVID-19. CDR1 MNHEY and CDR2 SMNVEV come from the germline V gene (reference sequence). Trimming pared 6 bases from V and 9 bases from J, leaving 15 bases between. The CDR3 is made up of 14 amino acids. Generated by immunoSEQ multiplex PCR, the TCRdb table keeps only in-frame clones and is missing some. In the table there are about 48,000 clones, 82% of which are singletons. In this sample, this clone turned up a few times. This TCR was recovered from a middle-aged man with acute or convalescent COVID-19. The chain is built from TRBV27 and TRBJ1-6; tentatively, D is TRBD1 (6 bases). The sample taken for sequencing was peripheral blood. As DNA, the CDR3 is TGTGCCAGCAGGGGACATTCCCTAGGTTCACCCCTCCACTTT. It is translated as CASRGHSLGSPLHF.